Each of the 19 T cell receptor beta chains below was sequenced from the same sample in a study of identical twins. Via MiXCR, TCRdb re-called the 5' RACE reads, giving one row per CDR3 protein. The table lists 700,000 or so distinct CDR3 sequences, 21% of them singletons, with approximately 4.3% in the top ten. Separately, the same data were catalogued under a study of T cells expressing NK-cell markers.

The sample taken for sequencing was PBMCs. The receptor set was obtained from a woman younger than 30 in good health.

On this clonotype: At one boundary the junction diverges from the germline segment, which might be a read error. The CDR3 coding sequence is TGTGCCAGCAGTTACGGAGTGGGCCTCAACTTC. Encoded protein: CASSYGVGLNF. This chain links TRBV6-6 with TRBJ2-5; the D is unclear. The CDR3 length is 11 residues. Looked up from germline, CDR1 is MNHNY and CDR2 is SVGAGI (reference sequence).

The V and J genes are TRBV5-1 and TRBJ2-1; 12 nucleotides line up with TRBD2. This CDR3 comprises 15 residues. In germline, CDR1 is SGHRS, CDR2 YFSETQ. V lost 4 bases and J lost 9; bases outside the gene matches: 8. The CDR3 reads CASSVTSGRFSEQFF. In DNA form, the CDR3 reads TGCGCCAGCAGCGTGACTAGCGGGAGATTCTCTGAGCAGTTCTTC.

This clonotype was counted between two and nine times. The chain links TRBV10-3 to TRBJ1-5, with unresolved D. This CDR3 contains 13 residues. Trimming pared 4 bases from V and 7 bases from J, leaving 11 bases between. Germline loops: CDR1 ENHRY, CDR2 SYGVKD. CDR3 in amino acids: CAISADGSQPQHF. The CDR3 DNA is TGTGCCATCAGTGCGGACGGCAGCCAGCCCCAGCATTTT.

In its sample, this clonotype was seen a few times. The chain carries TRBV5-1 and TRBJ2-7, with TRBD2 identical over 10 bases. The CDR3 has 15 residues. Per the germline V gene, CDR1 is SGHRS and CDR2 is YFSETQ. V gave up 0 bases and J gave up 6 bases; unmatched junction bases: 6. This CDR3 is CASSLVASGSSEQYF. The CDR3 DNA sequence: TGCGCCAGCAGCTTGGTCGCTAGCGGGAGTTCCGAGCAGTACTTC.

The chain couples TRBV20-1 to TRBJ1-5; no clear D. Trimming shortened V by 3 bases and J by 4 bases, and 16 bases separated the two germline ends. Germline V gene sequence: CDR1 DFQATT, CDR2 SNEGSKA (reference sequence). This CDR3 region has 15 residues. This chain's CDR3 is CSARGDGRINQPQHF. The CDR3, as DNA: TGCAGTGCTAGGGGCGATGGACGGATAAATCAGCCCCAGCATTTT.

In its sample, this clonotype was seen many times. The V and J genes are TRBV6-1 and TRBJ2-1, with TRBD2 identical over 9 bases. The CDR3 covers 13 residues. CDR1 and CDR2 (germline): MNHNS, SASEGT. Trimming cost V 5 bases and J 15 bases; bases outside gene matches: 11. CDR3 sequence (DNA): TGTGCCAGCAGTCGAGGGGCGGGGGGGGGATTGTTCTTC. It is translated as CASSRGAGGGLFF.

The chain has TRBV18 and TRBJ2-7; 8 bases align to TRBD2. V shed 0 bases and J 6 bases; nucleotides not matched to a gene: 7. Germline V CDR1 and CDR2: KGHSH, LQKENI. CDR3 length: 15 amino acids. The CDR3 region has the DNA TGTGCCAGCTCACCACCCAGCGGGAGTTTTGGCGAGCAGTACTTC. Its protein is CASSPPSGSFGEQYF.

This clonotype was detected only once. The rearrangement links TRBV7-9 to TRBJ2-1, with 7 positions matching TRBD2. V was pared by 2 bases and J by 6 bases, with 10 bases of the junction left unmatched. CDR3 size: 16 residues. Germline assignment: CDR1 SEHNR and CDR2 FQNEAQ (reference sequence). CDR3 region: CASSLLPASGSNEQFF. The CDR3 DNA follows: TGTGCCAGCAGCTTACTACCGGCTAGCGGAAGCAATGAGCAGTTCTTC.

The J gene is TRBJ2-2, the V gene TRBV20-1, with D possibly being TRBD1 (7 bases). Germline values: CDR1 DFQATT, CDR2 SNEGSKA (reference sequence). Trimming took off 7 bases at V and 3 bases at J, with 15 bases between the two ends. This CDR3 region has 14 residues. CDR3 coding DNA: TGCAGTGTGAAGCAGGGGGGTCACACCGGGGAGCTGTTTTTT. It specifies CSVKQGGHTGELFF.

This clonotype was picked up a small number of times. The chain has TRBV12-3 or TRBV12-4 and TRBJ1-2, with D unclear. CDR3 length: 13 amino acids. The germline V and J ends were trimmed by 4 bases and 5 bases, with 11 bases remaining between them. CDR3 DNA sequence: TGTGCCAGCAGTTATACATTGGAGTATGGCTACACCTTC. It specifies CASSYTLEYGYTF.

The J gene is TRBJ2-3, the V gene TRBV2; TRBD2 is a possible D gene (5 bases). Germline-derived CDR1 and CDR2 are SNHLY and FYNNEI. The V gene lost 0 bases and the J gene lost 2 bases, with 18 bases spanning the gap. CDR3 size: 18 residues. In DNA form, the CDR3 reads TGTGCCAGCAGTGAAGCGCTTCTCGTAGCGCGAATCACAGATACGCAGTATTTT. It specifies CASSEALLVARITDTQYF. Drawing the rest from reference TRBV2 and TRBJ2-3, the complete variable domain is EPEVTQTPSHQVTQMGQEVILRCVPISNHLYFYWYRQILGQKVEFLVSFYNNEISEKSEIFDDQFSVERPDGSNFTLKIRSTKLEDSAMYFCASSEALLVARITDTQYFGPGTRLTVL.

V and J are TRBV24-1 and TRBJ2-4, with 8 positions matching TRBD1. The CDR3 length is 18 residues. V lost 6 bases and J lost 4; bases outside the gene matches: 16. Germline CDR1 is KGHDR and CDR2 is SFDVKD. Written as DNA, the CDR3 is TGTGCCACCAGTCGGGTCCGATGCAGGGGGCAAGGAAAAAACATTCAGTACTTC. It encodes CATSRVRCRGQGKNIQYF.

The chain employs TRBV5-1 and TRBJ2-5, with D perhaps TRBD1 (5 bases). The CDR3 runs to 16 residues. Germline V gene data show CDR1 as SGHRS and CDR2 as YFSETQ. Trimming cost V 2 bases and J 3 bases, with 17 bases left between them. CDR3 nucleotides: TGCGCCAGCAGCTTTTCGGTGGGGCGACTGAAAGAGACCCAGTACTTC. It codes for CASSFSVGRLKETQYF.

This clonotype turned up a few times. The rearrangement uses TRBV14 and TRBJ2-1; no reliable D call. CDR1 is SGHDN, CDR2 FVKESK, per germline. This CDR3 region has 12 residues. With 2 bases removed from V and 7 bases from J, the gap between germline ends came to 6 bases. CDR3 in DNA: TGTGCCAGCAGCCAATGGCGGAATGAGCAGTTCTTC. It codes for CASSQWRNEQFF.

In its sample, this clonotype was seen many times. CDR3 residues: CATSIGETSSYEQYF. As DNA, the CDR3 is TGTGCCACCAGCATCGGGGAGACCTCATCCTACGAGCAGTACTTC. The chain uses TRBV15 and TRBJ2-7, with a weak D call TRBD2 (5 bases). The CDR3 loop spans 15 amino acids. Germline-derived CDR1 and CDR2 are LNHNV and YYDKDF (reference sequence). V was shortened by 4 bases and J by 1 base, with 14 bases between the two germline ends.

The V gene is TRBV5-1, the J gene TRBJ2-3; 14 positions match TRBD2. Germline CDR1 SGHRS, CDR2 YFSETQ. The CDR3 is 16 amino acids. Unmatched junction bases numbered 7, after V lost 4 bases and J lost 6 bases. The CDR3: CASSGKGLAGVDTQYF. As DNA, the CDR3 is TGCGCCAGCAGCGGCAAGGGACTAGCGGGAGTTGATACGCAGTATTTT.

The chain links TRBV7-8 to TRBJ2-1; possibly TRBD1 or TRBD2 for D (5 bases each). There are 14 residues in the CDR3. Germline V CDR1 and CDR2: SGHVS, FQNEAQ. The ends were cut back, 5 bases at V and 6 bases at J, with 14 bases in the middle. The CDR3 sequence is CASSPGPRVNEQFF. In nucleotides, the CDR3 is TGTGCCAGCAGCCCGGGACCGCGGGTCAATGAGCAGTTCTTC. Combining the CDR3 with reference TRBV7-8 and TRBJ2-1 gives the whole variable domain GAGVSQSPRYKVAKRGQDVALRCDPISGHVSLFWYQQALGQGPEFLTYFQNEAQLDKSGLPSDRFFAERPEGSVSTLKIQRTQQEDSAVYLCASSPGPRVNEQFFGPGTRLTVL.

The genes are TRBV4-2 and TRBJ1-2, with D unresolved. The V end lost 5 bases, the J end lost 8 bases, and 18 bases lay between the germline ends. The germline gives CDR1 LGHNA, CDR2 YNFKEQ. The CDR3 loop spans 14 amino acids. The DNA of the CDR3 is TGTGCCAGCAGCGTACGGGGAACCGAAGAGGGCTACACCTTC. Translated: CASSVRGTEEGYTF.

J is TRBJ2-3 and V is TRBV12-3 or TRBV12-4; TRBD2 aligns across 13 bases. Trimming removed 6 bases from V and 2 bases from J; junction bases left unmatched: 8. This CDR3 has 17 amino acids. CDR3 coding DNA: TGTGCCAGCAGGCCCACTAGCGGGGGGGCATTCACAGATACGCAGTATTTT. Translated: CASRPTSGGAFTDTQYF.